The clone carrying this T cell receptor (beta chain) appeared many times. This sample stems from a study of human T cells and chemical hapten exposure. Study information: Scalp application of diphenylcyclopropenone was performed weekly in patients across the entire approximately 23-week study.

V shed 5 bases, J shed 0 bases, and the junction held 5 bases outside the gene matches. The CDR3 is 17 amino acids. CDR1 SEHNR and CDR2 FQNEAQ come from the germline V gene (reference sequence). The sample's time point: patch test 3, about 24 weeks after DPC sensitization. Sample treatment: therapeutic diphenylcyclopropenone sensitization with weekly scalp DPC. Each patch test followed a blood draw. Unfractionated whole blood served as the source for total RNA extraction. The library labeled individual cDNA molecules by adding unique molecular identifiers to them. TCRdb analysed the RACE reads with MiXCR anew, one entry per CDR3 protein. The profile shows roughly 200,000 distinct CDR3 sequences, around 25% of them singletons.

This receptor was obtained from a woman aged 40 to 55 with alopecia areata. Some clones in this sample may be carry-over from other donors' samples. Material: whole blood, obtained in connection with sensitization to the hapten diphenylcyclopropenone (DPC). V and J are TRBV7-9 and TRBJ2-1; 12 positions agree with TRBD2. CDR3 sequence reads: CASSPPGLAGSYNEQFF. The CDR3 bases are TGTGCCAGCAGCCCACCGGGACTAGCGGGCTCCTACAATGAGCAGTTCTTC. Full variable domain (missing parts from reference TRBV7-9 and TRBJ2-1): DTGVSQNPRHKITKRGQNVTFRCDPISEHNRLYWYRQTLGQGPEFLTYFQNEAQLEKSRLLSDRFSAERPKGSFSTLEIQRTEQGDSAMYLCASSPPGLAGSYNEQFFGPGTRLTVL.